Listed below are T cell receptor beta chains from one sample, sequenced in a study of T cell repertoires and HLA-DP antigens. Sequencing used immunoSEQ multiplex PCR; TCRdb keeps in-frame clones, though not all of them. The sample contains 85,000 to 90,000 clones, around nine tenths of which appear only once. The antigens of these receptors remain unknown. Sequencing was performed on CD4+ T cells from PBMCs. All receptors derive from a man aged 50 to 59 in good health and CMV-seronegative. Both conserved end residues are part of each CDR3. The D gene is left open where the match is weak. Expanded clones are given a class, and other clones once, few, many or no size at all.

V gene,clone size,J gene,D gene,CDR3 protein,CDR3 DNA
TRBV5-8,.,TRBJ1-5,TRBD1,CASSSGQGGGQPQHF,TGTGCCAGCAGCTCGGGACAGGGAGGTGGTCAGCCCCAGCATTTT
TRBV14,.,TRBJ1-1,TRBD1,CASSPQTGRNTEAFF,TGTGCCAGCAGCCCTCAGACAGGGAGGAACACTGAAGCTTTCTTT
TRBV29-1,.,TRBJ2-3,.,CSVEESGRAVADTQYF,TGCAGCGTTGAAGAGTCCGGCAGGGCAGTCGCAGATACGCAGTATTTT
TRBV12-1,once,TRBJ2-2,.,CASSFARELFF,TGTGCCAGCAGCTTTGCCCGGGAGCTGTTTTTT
TRBV7-2,.,TRBJ2-1,.,CASSLAAVRDEQFF,TGTGCCAGCAGCTTAGCGGCAGTTCGCGATGAGCAGTTCTTC
TRBV2,.,TRBJ1-5,TRBD1,CASSGDRVNQPQHF,TGTGCCAGCAGTGGGGACAGGGTAAATCAGCCCCAGCATTTT
TRBV6-5,.,TRBJ2-7,.,CASRNYEGYEQYF,TGTGCCAGCCGAAACTATGAGGGCTACGAGCAGTACTTC
TRBV7-9,many,TRBJ1-1,.,CASSFRAGANTEAFF,TGTGCCAGCAGCTTCCGCGCGGGGGCTAACACTGAAGCTTTCTTT
TRBV18,few,TRBJ2-3,.,CASSFQRADTQYF,TGTGCCAGCTCATTCCAGCGGGCAGATACGCAGTATTTT
TRBV6-5,few,TRBJ1-1,TRBD1,CASSRRQGTEAFF,TGTGCCAGCAGCCGAAGACAGGGCACTGAAGCTTTCTTT
TRBV10-3,.,TRBJ2-1,.,CAISDPEAGPYNEQFF,TGTGCCATCAGTGACCCTGAAGCCGGACCTTACAATGAGCAGTTCTTC
TRBV2,.,TRBJ2-5,TRBD1,CASRIGRVGTEKETQYF,TGTGCCAGCAGGATTGGGCGGGTCGGGACAGAAAAAGAGACCCAGTACTTC
TRBV14,few,TRBJ2-2,.,CASRLGGTGELFF,TGTGCCAGCAGACTAGGGGGCACCGGGGAGCTGTTTTTT
TRBV29-1,.,TRBJ2-7,TRBD1,CSVEDRANSYEQYF,TGCAGCGTTGAGGACAGGGCAAACTCCTACGAGCAGTACTTC
TRBV20-1,.,TRBJ2-1,.,CSLKGHEQFF,TGCAGTCTAAAGGGACATGAGCAGTTCTTC
TRBV5-6,.,TRBJ1-3,.,CASSEGHGTFSGNTIYF,TGTGCCAGCAGCGAGGGACACGGCACATTCTCTGGAAACACCATATATTTT
TRBV19,.,TRBJ2-3,.,CASSILSGDSTDTQYF,TGTGCCAGTAGTATACTAAGCGGAGATAGCACAGATACGCAGTATTTT
TRBV9,few,TRBJ1-6,.,CASSDKQGGSPLHF,TGTGCCAGCAGCGATAAACAGGGTGGATCACCCCTCCACTTT
TRBV18,.,TRBJ2-3,.,CASSPTALSLPMADTQYF,TGTGCCAGCTCACCAACAGCCTTGTCTCTTCCGATGGCAGATACGCAGTATTTT
TRBV2,.,TRBJ2-6,TRBD1,CASRTGTGPPGANVLTF,TGTGCCAGCAGGACCGGGACAGGGCCACCTGGGGCCAACGTCCTGACTTTC
TRBV29-1,.,TRBJ1-2,TRBD1,CSARGGGSVSYGYTF,TGCAGCGCTAGGGGAGGGGGCTCGGTTAGCTATGGCTACACCTTC
TRBV2,.,TRBJ1-2,.,CASSDTGGYGYTF,TGTGCCAGCAGTGATACAGGCGGATATGGCTACACCTTC
TRBV7-2,.,TRBJ1-2,.,CASSSQGPVGYTF,TGTGCCAGCAGCTCTCAAGGACCAGTTGGCTACACCTTC
TRBV6-1,.,TRBJ1-3,.,CASSEDATGWPRNTIYF,TGTGCCAGCAGTGAAGACGCCACAGGGTGGCCACGCAACACCATATATTTT
TRBV6-1,.,TRBJ2-7,.,CASKKMGTASREQYF,TGTGCCAGCAAAAAAATGGGGACCGCGAGTCGGGAGCAGTACTTC
TRBV6-1,.,TRBJ2-7,.,CASSLELPGPYEQYF,TGTGCCAGCAGCCTGGAGCTCCCTGGCCCCTACGAGCAGTACTTC
TRBV12-2,.,TRBJ2-7,.,CASRLARLLPRHEQYF,TGTGCAAGTCGCTTAGCGAGGCTCCTTCCTCGCCACGAGCAGTACTTC
TRBV9,.,TRBJ2-1,TRBD2,CASSVGTSGNNEQFF,TGTGCCAGCAGCGTCGGGACTAGCGGAAACAATGAGCAGTTCTTC
TRBV6-1,.,TRBJ2-2,.,CASRFATSNTGELFF,TGTGCCAGCAGGTTCGCGACAAGTAACACCGGGGAGCTGTTTTTT
TRBV6-5,.,TRBJ1-2,TRBD1,CASRRGQGSGYTF,TGTGCCAGCAGGCGAGGACAGGGAAGCGGCTACACCTTC
TRBV25-1,.,TRBJ2-1,.,CASSEVITSSYNEQFF,TGTGCCAGCAGTGAAGTGATTACAAGCTCCTACAATGAGCAGTTCTTC
TRBV25-1,once,TRBJ2-4,.,CASSVEAKGNIQYF,TGTGCCAGCAGTGTCGAAGCCAAAGGGAACATTCAGTACTTC
TRBV7-2,.,TRBJ2-7,TRBD2,CASSSGLAENHEQYF,TGTGCCAGCAGCTCGGGACTAGCGGAGAACCACGAGCAGTACTTC
TRBV6-1,.,TRBJ1-2,.,CASSPNQRTDYGYTF,TGTGCCAGCAGTCCAAACCAACGGACAGACTATGGCTACACCTTC
TRBV5-1,once,TRBJ1-5,.,CASSFGGGSEPQHF,TGCGCCAGCAGCTTTGGAGGAGGCTCGGAGCCCCAGCATTTT
TRBV5-1,.,TRBJ2-4,.,CASSRSDGAKNIQYF,TGCGCCAGCAGCAGGTCAGACGGGGCCAAAAACATTCAGTACTTC
TRBV9,.,TRBJ1-2,.,CASSGPLGTQGGYTF,TGTGCCAGCAGCGGACCCCTCGGGACCCAGGGAGGCTACACCTTC
TRBV6-6,.,TRBJ2-3,.,CASSYSVGPSTDTQYF,TGTGCCAGCAGTTACTCAGTTGGTCCGAGCACAGATACGCAGTATTTT
TRBV28,.,TRBJ2-6,.,CASSLRSLSGANVLTF,TGTGCCAGCAGTTTAAGGAGCCTCTCTGGGGCCAACGTCCTGACTTTC
TRBV27,.,TRBJ2-2,.,CASSLDGEPTTGELFF,TGTGCCAGCAGTTTAGACGGGGAACCTACCACCGGGGAGCTGTTTTTT
TRBV7-2,.,TRBJ2-3,.,CASSPPSDTQYF,TGTGCCAGCAGCCCCCCCTCAGATACGCAGTATTTT
TRBV12-5,.,TRBJ1-1,.,CASGLGQDTEAFF,TGTGCTAGTGGTTTGGGACAGGACACTGAAGCTTTCTTT
TRBV28,.,TRBJ1-2,TRBD1,CASSPPVNSGTGYGYTF,TGTGCCAGCAGTCCCCCTGTGAATTCCGGGACAGGCTATGGCTACACCTTC
TRBV27,.,TRBJ2-2,TRBD2,CASSILAGVSGELFF,TGTGCCAGCAGTATTTTAGCGGGAGTTAGCGGGGAGCTGTTTTTT
TRBV7-9,.,TRBJ2-7,.,CASSSRLDEQYF,TGTGCCAGCAGTTCCCGACTTGACGAGCAGTACTTC
TRBV7-2,.,TRBJ2-7,TRBD1,CASSPGRGQAGEQYF,TGTGCCAGCAGCCCCGGGCGTGGACAGGCGGGCGAGCAGTACTTC
TRBV20-1,.,TRBJ2-4,.,CSANRKNIQYF,TGCAGTGCTAATAGGAAAAACATTCAGTACTTC
TRBV15,.,TRBJ1-2,.,CATSRDFSTGYTF,TGTGCCACCAGCAGAGATTTCTCGACTGGCTACACCTTC
TRBV19,.,TRBJ2-3,.,CASTPGPHPTDTQYF,TGTGCCAGTACCCCGGGCCCCCACCCAACAGATACGCAGTATTTT
TRBV5-1,.,TRBJ1-1,.,CASSSAGARNTEAFF,TGCGCCAGCAGCTCCGCCGGGGCAAGAAACACTGAAGCTTTCTTT
TRBV6-5,.,TRBJ2-3,.,CASRQAGTQYF,TGTGCCAGCAGACAAGCTGGGACGCAGTATTTT